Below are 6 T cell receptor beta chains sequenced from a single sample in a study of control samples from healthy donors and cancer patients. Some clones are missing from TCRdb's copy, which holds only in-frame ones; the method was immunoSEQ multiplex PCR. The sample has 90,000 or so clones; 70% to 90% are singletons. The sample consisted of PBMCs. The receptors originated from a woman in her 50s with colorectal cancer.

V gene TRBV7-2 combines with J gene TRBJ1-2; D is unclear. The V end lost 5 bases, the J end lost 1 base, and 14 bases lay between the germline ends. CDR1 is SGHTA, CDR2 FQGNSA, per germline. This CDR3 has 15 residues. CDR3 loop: CASSPYSGYNYGYTF. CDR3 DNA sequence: TGTGCCAGCAGCCCGTACAGTGGGTATAACTATGGCTACACCTTC.

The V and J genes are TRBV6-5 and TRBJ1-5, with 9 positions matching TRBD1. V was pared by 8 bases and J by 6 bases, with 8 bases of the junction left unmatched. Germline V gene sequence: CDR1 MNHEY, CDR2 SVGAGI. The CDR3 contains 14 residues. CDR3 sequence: CASLQGQGFQPQHF. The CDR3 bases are TGTGCCAGCCTTCAAGGACAGGGGTTTCAGCCCCAGCATTTT.

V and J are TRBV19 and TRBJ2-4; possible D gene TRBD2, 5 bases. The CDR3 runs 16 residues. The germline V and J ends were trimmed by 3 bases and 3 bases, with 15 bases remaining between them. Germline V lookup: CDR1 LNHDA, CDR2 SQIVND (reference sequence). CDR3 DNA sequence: TGTGCCAGTAGTATTCTGGCTAGCCATGGCAAAAACATTCAGTACTTC. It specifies CASSILASHGKNIQYF.

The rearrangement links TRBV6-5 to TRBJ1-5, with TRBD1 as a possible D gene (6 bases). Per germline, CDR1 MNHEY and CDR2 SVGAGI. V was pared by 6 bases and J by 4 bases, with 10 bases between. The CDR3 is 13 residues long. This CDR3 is CASSQQGNQPQHF. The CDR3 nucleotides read TGTGCCAGCAGCCAACAGGGAAATCAGCCCCAGCATTTT.

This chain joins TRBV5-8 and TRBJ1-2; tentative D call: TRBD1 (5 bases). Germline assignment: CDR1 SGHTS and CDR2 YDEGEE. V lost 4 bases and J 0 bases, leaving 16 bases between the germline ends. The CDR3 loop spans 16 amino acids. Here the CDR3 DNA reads TGTGCCAGCAGCAGGGGACGAGACGGGACTAACTATGGCTACACCTTC. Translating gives CASSRGRDGTNYGYTF.

The CDR3 loop reads CASSFNGQGADTQYF. As DNA, the CDR3 is TGCGCCAGCAGCTTTAATGGACAGGGGGCAGATACGCAGTATTTT. V usage is TRBV5-1 and J usage is TRBJ2-3, with TRBD1 matching 10 bases. V was clipped by 2 bases and J by 4 bases; unmatched bases: 4. Germline CDR1 SGHRS, CDR2 YFSETQ. The CDR3 totals 15 residues. The complete variable domain, with remaining parts taken from reference TRBV5-1 and TRBJ2-3, reads KAGVTQTPRYLIKTRGQQVTLSCSPISGHRSVSWYQQTPGQGLQFLFEYFSETQRNKGNFPGRFSGRQFSNSRSEMNVSTLELGDSALYLCASSFNGQGADTQYFGPGTRLTVL.